This T cell receptor (beta chain) derives from a study of blood T cell repertoires in COVID-19. Study context: Sample material is recorded as cDNA or gDNA derived from T cells, B-cell-depleted T cells, or PBMCs.

Clones were read by immunoSEQ multiplex PCR, and TCRdb kept only the in-frame ones, dropping some. The top ten clones hold almost 2% of a sample with about 480,000 clones, roughly 87% of them seen once. Trimming pared 1 base from V and 7 bases from J, leaving 14 bases between. CDR1 is LNHDA and CDR2 is SQIVND in the germline V gene (reference sequence). This CDR3 spans 15 amino acids. Material for sequencing was PBMCs or T cells enriched from blood (not recorded which). The gene calls are TRBV19 and TRBJ1-5; D uncertain. The sequence was collected from a woman between 18 and 30 years old with acute COVID-19. CDR3 sequence reads: CASSIAVFGLQPQHF. CDR3 nucleotides: TGTGCCAGTAGTATAGCAGTATTCGGGTTGCAGCCCCAGCATTTT.